The 30 T cell receptor beta chains below all came from one sample that was sequenced in a study of breast tumors, draining lymph nodes, adjacent tissues. TCRdb fed the multiplex PCR reads into MiXCR, producing one record per CDR3 protein. The sample holds 290,000 or so distinct CDR3 sequences, 30% to 35% seen once. Breast cancer patients provided tissue from their axillary draining lymph nodes. Material: axillary lymph node tissue. The receptors shown here come from a female donor with breast cancer. Some clones in this sample may be carry-over from other donors' samples.

The sample holds many counts of this clonotype. V and J are TRBV19 and TRBJ2-1, with D hard to call. CDR1 and CDR2 (germline): LNHDA, SQIVND (reference sequence). Trimming took off 6 bases at V and 0 bases at J, with 15 bases between the two ends. This CDR3 has 16 amino acids. CDR3 in DNA: TGTGCCAGTAGCCCCGACGTGTTGTACTCCTACAATGAGCAGTTCTTC. The encoded protein is CASSPDVLYSYNEQFF.

This clonotype appeared many times. The chain joins TRBV11-3 to TRBJ2-3, with 8 bases fitting TRBD1. The V segment lost 5 bases and the J segment 2 bases; nucleotides outside the gene matches: 9. This CDR3 spans 16 amino acids. CDR1 is SGHNT and CDR2 is YENEEA in the germline V gene. CDR3 in amino acids: CASSQDRVGHTDTQYF. The CDR3, as DNA: TGTGCCAGCAGCCAGGACAGGGTGGGACACACAGATACGCAGTATTTT. Supplemented by reference TRBV11-3 and TRBJ2-3, the full variable domain reads EAGVVQSPRYKIIEKKQPVAFWCNPISGHNTLYWYLQNLGQGPELLIRYENEEAVDDSQLPKDRFSAERLKGVDSTLKIQPAELGDSAVYLCASSQDRVGHTDTQYFGPGTRLTVL.

The chain uses TRBV25-1 and TRBJ2-5; TRBD2 agrees at 9 bases. The CDR3 length is 14 residues. The germline CDR1 and CDR2 sequences are MGHDK and SYGVNS. J gave up 4 bases and V 4 bases, and 4 bases lay outside the gene matches. The CDR3 DNA follows: TGTGCCAGCAGTGGGATAGCGGGAGCAGAGACCCAGTACTTC. Its translation: CASSGIAGAETQYF.

This clonotype was counted many times. The CDR3: CATSRAQAENIQYF. In DNA, the CDR3 is TGTGCCACCAGCAGAGCCCAGGCGGAAAACATTCAGTACTTC. The chain joins TRBV15 to TRBJ2-4; no clear D gene. The V gene lost 1 base and the J gene lost 5 bases, with 9 bases spanning the gap. The length of the CDR3 is 14 residues. CDR1 and CDR2 (germline): LNHNV, YYDKDF (reference sequence).

The gene calls are TRBV18 and TRBJ1-5; weak D call: TRBD1 (6 bases). Germline CDR1 and CDR2: KGHSH and LQKENI. This CDR3 region has 13 residues. The V end was cut by 6 bases, the J end by 7 bases, with 13 bases between. CDR3 residues: CASSRTQGQPQHF. CDR3 DNA sequence: TGTGCCAGCTCCCGAACCCAGGGGCAGCCCCAGCATTTT. Full variable domain (rest looked up from reference TRBV18 and TRBJ1-5): NAGVMQNPRHLVRRRGQEARLRCSPMKGHSHVYWYRQLPEEGLKFMVYLQKENIIDESGMPKERFSAEFPKEGPSILRIQQVVRGDSAAYFCASSRTQGQPQHFGDGTRLSIL.

In its sample, this clonotype was seen many times. The V and J genes are TRBV19 and TRBJ2-7, with D uncertain. This CDR3 comprises 14 residues. V shed 4 bases and J shed 1 base, with 11 bases lying between them. The germline V gene has CDR1 LNHDA and CDR2 SQIVND (reference sequence). The CDR3 nucleotides are TGTGCCAGTAGTAAAGATACAGCATCCTACGAGCAGTACTTC. Translated: CASSKDTASYEQYF. Full variable domain (missing parts from reference TRBV19 and TRBJ2-7): DGGITQSPKYLFRKEGQNVTLSCEQNLNHDAMYWYRQDPGQGLRLIYYSQIVNDFQKGDIAEGYSVSREKKESFPLTVTSAQKNPTAFYLCASSKDTASYEQYFGPGTRLTVT.

About this clonotype: This clone may be a read error of a much larger clone one base away. The chain links TRBV9 to TRBJ2-2; TRBD1 might be the D (6 bases). The germline V gene has CDR1 SGDLS and CDR2 YYNGEE. V was pared by 2 bases and J by 3 bases, with 17 bases between. The CDR3 is made up of 17 amino acids. The CDR3 protein is CASSVPRGTADTGELFF. The CDR3 DNA sequence: TGTGCCAGCAGCGTCCCAAGGGGGACCGCGGACACCGGGGAGCTGTTTTTT.

The rearrangement links TRBV25-1 to TRBJ2-2; D gene ambiguous. V was trimmed by 4 bases and J by 5 bases, leaving 11 bases between them. The CDR3 spans 14 residues. Germline loops: CDR1 MGHDK, CDR2 SYGVNS. The CDR3 here is CASSASVGTGELFF. The CDR3 nucleotides read TGTGCCAGCAGTGCTAGTGTGGGGACCGGGGAGCTGTTTTTT.

This clonotype was picked up a small number of times. This chain links TRBV6-1 with TRBJ2-7, with D possibly TRBD1 on 6 matching bases. Germline loops: CDR1 MNHNS, CDR2 SASEGT. The CDR3 sequence is 14 residues long. V dropped 6 bases and J dropped 1 base, with 13 bases sitting between them. In nucleotides, the CDR3 is TGTGCCAGCAGACAGGGTTCTTGGTCCTACGAGCAGTACTTC. It translates to CASRQGSWSYEQYF.

The chain has TRBV12-3 or TRBV12-4 and TRBJ2-3; D is undetermined. The end of the DNA fits TRBJ1-5 better, so the J call may be wrong. The CDR3 loop spans 17 amino acids. Written as DNA, the CDR3 is TGTGCCAGGACCGGCTTAGGGAGGGCCCCGAGTACAGATACGCAGCATTTT. Protein product: CARTGLGRAPSTDTQHF.

This clonotype occurred many times. The rearrangement uses TRBV29-1 and TRBJ2-6; D is perhaps TRBD1 (6 bases). Looked up from germline, CDR1 is SQVTM and CDR2 is ANQGSEA. CDR3 length equals 14 residues. With 6 bases removed from V and 4 bases from J, the gap between germline ends came to 13 bases. The CDR3: CSVPAGAGANVLTF. CDR3 bases: TGCAGCGTCCCAGCAGGGGCCGGGGCCAACGTCCTGACTTTC.

This clonotype has ten or more counts. The chain is built from TRBV6-4 and TRBJ2-7; 8 bases line up with TRBD1. V lost 5 bases to trimming and J lost 6 bases; unmatched junction nucleotides: 6. CDR3 size: 13 residues. The V gene's germline CDR1 is MRHNA and CDR2 SNTAGT. CDR3 nucleotides: TGTGCCAGCAGTACCGACAGGGGCGGCGAGCAGTACTTC. Amino acid sequence: CASSTDRGGEQYF.

Notes on this clonotype: Its ends do not fully match the called genes, so a read error is possible. The rearrangement joins TRBV12-3 or TRBV12-4 to TRBJ2-4; D is uncertain. The CDR3 length is 17 residues. CDR3 protein: CASSLLGMGLAKNIQYF. The CDR3, as DNA: TGTGCTAGCAGTTTATTAGGTATGGGATTAGCCAAAAACATTCAGTACTTC.

The chain combines TRBV20-1 with TRBJ2-1; possible D gene TRBD2, 6 bases. Trimming took off 2 bases at V and 7 bases at J, with 21 bases between the two ends. CDR1 is DFQATT and CDR2 is SNEGSKA in the germline V gene (reference sequence). The length of the CDR3 is 16 residues. CDR3 residues: CSARIRGTGEANEQFF. CDR3 DNA sequence: TGCAGTGCTAGAATCCGGGGGACGGGGGAGGCGAATGAGCAGTTCTTC.

Regarding this clonotype: The junction differs from germline at one of its ends, possibly a read error. V gene TRBV9 combines with J gene TRBJ1-5; 8 nucleotides align to TRBD1. Germline assignment: CDR1 SGDLS and CDR2 YYNGEE. The length of the CDR3 is 16 residues. The DNA for the CDR3 is TGTGCCAGCAGCGGAACAGGGACAGGCCCTGTTCAGCCCCAGCGTTTT. It specifies CASSGTGTGPVQPQRF.

This clonotype has at least ten counts. The chain joins TRBV5-8 to TRBJ1-4; a weak D match, TRBD1 (5 bases). V lost 1 base and J 1 base, leaving 8 bases between the germline ends. Germline V gives CDR1 SGHTS, CDR2 YDEGEE. There are 15 residues in the CDR3. CDR3: CASSLPGGTNEKLFF. CDR3 bases: TGTGCCAGCAGCTTGCCGGGGGGAACTAATGAAAAACTGTTTTTT. Filled out from reference TRBV5-8 and TRBJ1-4, the complete variable domain reads EAGVTQSPTHLIKTRGQQATLRCSPISGHTSVYWYQQALGLGLQFLLWYDEGEERNRGNFPPRFSGRQFPNYSSELNVNALELEDSALYLCASSLPGGTNEKLFFGSGTQLSVL.

About this clonotype: It is likely a read error, because the conserved phenylalanine at the end of the CDR3 is missing. The chain is built from TRBV5-1 and TRBJ2-3; D possibly matches TRBD1 or TRBD2 (5 bases each). From germline, CDR1 is SGHRS and CDR2 YFSETQ. The ends were cut back, 5 bases at V and 6 bases at J, with 19 bases in the middle. The CDR3 totals 15 residues. The CDR3: CASSISGEGTDTQYS. The CDR3, as DNA: TGCGCCAGCAGTATCAGCGGAGAAGGGACCGATACGCAGTATTCT.

This clonotype appeared many times. The rearrangement uses TRBV5-4 and TRBJ2-3, with D possibly TRBD1 on 6 matching bases. The length of the CDR3 is 14 residues. The V gene lost 9 bases and the J gene lost 2 bases, with 16 bases spanning the gap. Germline V gene data show CDR1 as SGHNT and CDR2 as YYREEE (reference sequence). The CDR3 sequence is CATRQEPSTDTQYF. The CDR3 nucleotides are TGTGCCACCCGACAGGAACCATCCACAGATACGCAGTATTTT.

This clonotype was detected many times. The V and J genes are TRBV12-3 or TRBV12-4 and TRBJ2-7; 7 nucleotides agree with TRBD1. CDR3 length: 16 amino acids. V lost 6 bases and J lost 1; bases outside the gene matches: 12. The CDR3, as DNA: TGTGCCAGCAGCCAACGCAGGGGGATTGGGTCCTACGAGCAGTACTTC. It encodes CASSQRRGIGSYEQYF.

This clonotype was seen ten or more times. V is TRBV7-2 and J is TRBJ2-3; tentatively, D is TRBD2 (5 bases). The CDR3 spans 12 residues. With 4 bases removed from V and 8 bases from J, the gap between germline ends came to 10 bases. From germline, CDR1 is SGHTA and CDR2 FQGNSA. The CDR3, as DNA: TGTGCCAGCAGCTCCTTTGAGGGTACGCAGTATTTT. Protein: CASSSFEGTQYF.

On this clonotype itself: Relative to the germline gene, one junction end is altered; a read error may explain this. This rearrangement joins TRBV29-1 to TRBJ2-2; possible D gene TRBD2, 6 bases. This CDR3 is 15 amino acids long. Germline loops: CDR1 SQVTM, CDR2 ANQGSEA. As DNA, the CDR3 is TGCAGCGTAGTGGGACTCGCGGGAAGTGGCGGGCAGCTGTTTTTT. Translated: CSVVGLAGSGGQLFF.

The chain has TRBV15 and TRBJ2-5; 10 bases line up with TRBD2. The V segment lost 1 base and the J segment 2 bases; nucleotides outside the gene matches: 4. Germline values: CDR1 LNHNV, CDR2 YYDKDF (reference sequence). There are 16 residues in the CDR3. CDR3 amino acids: CATSRVAGGKQETQYF. The CDR3 bases are TGTGCCACCAGCAGAGTAGCGGGAGGAAAACAAGAGACCCAGTACTTC. The full variable domain, in which reference TRBV15 and TRBJ2-5 provide the parts outside the CDR3, is DAMVIQNPRYQVTQFGKPVTLSCSQTLNHNVMYWYQQKSSQAPKLLFHYYDKDFNNEADTPDNFQSRRPNTSFCFLDIRSPGLGDTAMYLCATSRVAGGKQETQYFGPGTRLLVL.

This clonotype has ten or more counts. V is TRBV20-1 and J is TRBJ2-7; 8 nucleotides align to TRBD2. Germline loops: CDR1 DFQATT, CDR2 SNEGSKA (reference sequence). The CDR3 totals 14 residues. The J segment lost 2 bases and the V segment lost 5 bases, leaving 8 bases of the junction unmatched. The CDR3 is CSARPGTSTYEQYF. Written as DNA, the CDR3 is TGCAGTGCTCGACCCGGGACTAGTACCTACGAGCAGTACTTC.

This clonotype was counted ten times or more. The chain is built from TRBV20-1 and TRBJ2-5; 8 nucleotides agree with TRBD2. V shed 5 bases, J shed 3 bases, and the junction held 8 bases outside the gene matches. This CDR3 region has 14 residues. Germline V gives CDR1 DFQATT, CDR2 SNEGSKA (reference sequence). The DNA of the CDR3 is TGCAGTGCTTTCACTAGCGGCCAGGAAGAGACCCAGTACTTC. It specifies CSAFTSGQEETQYF.

This clonotype was counted many times. The rearrangement uses TRBV5-1 and TRBJ2-5; TRBD2 agrees at 14 bases. The CDR3 runs 18 residues. Germline CDR1 reads SGHRS; CDR2 reads YFSETQ. V shed 4 bases, J shed 5 bases, and the junction held 13 bases outside the gene matches. For the CDR3, the DNA is TGCGCCAGCAGCCCAAAACGGACTAGCGGGAGGCAGGGGGAGACCCAGTACTTC. Translated, it gives CASSPKRTSGRQGETQYF. Combining the CDR3 with reference TRBV5-1 and TRBJ2-5 gives the whole variable domain KAGVTQTPRYLIKTRGQQVTLSCSPISGHRSVSWYQQTPGQGLQFLFEYFSETQRNKGNFPGRFSGRQFSNSRSEMNVSTLELGDSALYLCASSPKRTSGRQGETQYFGPGTRLLVL.

On this clonotype: No conserved phenylalanine or tryptophan ends this CDR3, so it is likely a read error. The chain couples TRBV10-3 to TRBJ2-7; no reliable D call. This CDR3 contains 11 residues. Germline V gives CDR1 ENHRY, CDR2 SYGVKD. Trimming took 4 bases from V and 1 from J, leaving 2 bases between them. The DNA for the CDR3 is TGTGCCATCAGTGTGTCCTACGAGCAGTACCTC. This encodes CAISVSYEQYL.

This clonotype came up a few times. The chain couples TRBV3-1 to TRBJ2-3; D gene ambiguous. The germline V and J ends were trimmed by 8 bases and 2 bases, with 8 bases remaining between them. The CDR3 sequence is 12 residues long. The germline V gene has CDR1 LGHDT and CDR2 YNNKEL (reference sequence). The CDR3 reads CASGSDTDTQYF. The CDR3 region has the DNA TGTGCCAGCGGGTCTGACACAGATACGCAGTATTTT.

In its sample, this clonotype was seen a few times. The chain employs TRBV12-3 or TRBV12-4 and TRBJ1-1; D uncertain. The CDR3 spans 14 residues. The V and J ends lost 2 bases and 0 bases respectively, with 7 bases between them. The CDR3 loop is CASSLWDLNTEAFF. The CDR3 nucleotides read TGTGCCAGCAGTTTATGGGATCTGAACACTGAAGCTTTCTTT.

This clonotype was counted at least ten times. The chain joins TRBV7-3 to TRBJ2-1; 9 bases line up with TRBD2. There are 14 residues in the CDR3. The trim removed 2 bases at V and 8 bases at J, leaving 4 bases unmatched. Per the germline V gene, CDR1 is SGHTA and CDR2 is FQGTGA. CDR3 amino acids: CASSLAGGTDEQFF. The CDR3 DNA follows: TGTGCCAGCAGCTTAGCGGGAGGGACGGATGAGCAGTTCTTC.

In its sample, this clonotype was seen a few times. The rearrangement links TRBV5-6 to TRBJ2-4, with TRBD2 matching 8 bases. Germline V gene lookup returns CDR1 SGHDT and CDR2 YYEEEE. This CDR3 has 17 residues. After removal of 4 bases from V and 3 bases from J, the junction contained 12 bases not matched to a gene. CDR3 bases: TGTGCCAGCAGCATAGCCGTGACTAGCGAGGACAAAAACATTCAGTACTTC. It codes for CASSIAVTSEDKNIQYF.